The 30 T cell receptor beta chains below all came from one sample that was sequenced in a study of T cell responses to AZD1222 COVID-19 vaccine. Here immunoSEQ multiplex PCR was the method, and the copy in TCRdb shows in-frame clones only, minus some. Among more than 40,000 clones listed, about 90% were seen once. The material was peripheral blood, obtained 28 days after the second AZD1222 dose. The receptors originated from an adult who received the AZD1222 COVID-19 vaccine.

In this sample, this clone turned up once. This CDR3 reads CASSPFTGLDTQYF. The CDR3 DNA sequence: TGTGCCAGCAGTCCGTTTACGGGCTTGGATACGCAGTATTTT. This chain joins TRBV6-2 or TRBV6-3 and TRBJ2-3; D is unclear. This CDR3 comprises 14 residues. Germline assignment: CDR1 MNHEY and CDR2 SVGEGT. Trimming stripped 5 bases from V and 6 bases from J, with 15 bases between.

The chain combines TRBV5-4 with TRBJ1-1, with D perhaps matching TRBD1 (6 bases). The CDR3 runs to 15 residues. Germline V gene data show CDR1 as SGHNT and CDR2 as YYREEE (reference sequence). Trimming cost V 0 bases and J 0 bases, with 9 bases left between them. The CDR3 coding sequence is TGTGCCAGCAGCTTGGCCGGGACAATGAACACTGAAGCTTTCTTT. This gives the protein CASSLAGTMNTEAFF.

This chain links TRBV24-1 with TRBJ2-1, with 12 bases aligning to TRBD2. CDR1 and CDR2 from the germline V gene are KGHDR and SFDVKD. The CDR3 extends over 19 amino acids. V lost 1 base, J lost 8 bases, and 14 bases stayed unmatched. Here the CDR3 reads CATSDFPGLAGSPGDEQFF. The CDR3 DNA follows: TGTGCCACCAGTGATTTCCCCGGACTAGCGGGGAGTCCTGGCGATGAGCAGTTCTTC.

The chain uses TRBV3-1 (or the pseudogene TRBV3-2) and TRBJ2-7; 9 nucleotides line up with TRBD1. The CDR3 runs 14 residues. J gave up 4 bases and V 4 bases, and 5 bases lay outside the gene matches. The germline gives CDR1 LGHDT, CDR2 YNNKEL (reference sequence). The CDR3 nucleotides read TGTGCCAGCAGCCTCTACAGGGGGCGGTACGAGCAGTACTTC. Its protein is CASSLYRGRYEQYF.

V usage is TRBV5-1 and J usage is TRBJ1-2; D is unclear. Germline V CDR1 and CDR2: SGHRS, YFSETQ. There are 12 residues in the CDR3. The V gene lost 0 bases and the J gene lost 6 bases, with 6 bases spanning the gap. The CDR3 reads CASSLAEDGYTF. The CDR3 DNA follows: TGCGCCAGCAGCTTGGCCGAGGATGGCTACACCTTC. Drawing the rest from reference TRBV5-1 and TRBJ1-2, the complete variable domain is KAGVTQTPRYLIKTRGQQVTLSCSPISGHRSVSWYQQTPGQGLQFLFEYFSETQRNKGNFPGRFSGRQFSNSRSEMNVSTLELGDSALYLCASSLAEDGYTFGSGTRLTVV.

This chain connects TRBV5-1 to TRBJ2-7; D unclear. The CDR3 is 12 amino acids. The germline V gene has CDR1 SGHRS and CDR2 YFSETQ. The V and J ends lost 1 base and 5 bases respectively, with 7 bases between them. The CDR3 DNA sequence: TGCGCCAGCAGCTTGAAGGGCGACGAGCAGTACTTC. It translates to CASSLKGDEQYF.

This clone showed up just once. The chain employs TRBV28 and TRBJ1-5; no definite D call. Deletions cut 8 bases from V and 4 bases from J, with 6 bases between. Germline V gene lookup returns CDR1 MDHEN and CDR2 SYDVKM. The CDR3 consists of 11 residues. The CDR3 region is CASQTNQPQHF. Written as DNA, the CDR3 is TGTGCCAGCCAAACTAATCAGCCCCAGCATTTT.

The chain has TRBV4-3 and TRBJ2-5; D call uncertain. Trimming pared 2 bases from V and 5 bases from J, leaving 9 bases between. The CDR3 contains 13 residues. CDR1 is LGHNA and CDR2 is YSLEER in the germline V gene. For the CDR3, the DNA is TGCGCCAGCAGCCAATCCTTAGGGGAGACCCAGTACTTC. Its translation: CASSQSLGETQYF.

This clone was found once. V gene TRBV5-1 combines with J gene TRBJ1-2; 7 bases are a match to TRBD1. The CDR3 totals 15 residues. The germline V gene encodes CDR1 SGHRS and CDR2 YFSETQ. The ends lost 0 bases at V and 4 bases at J; junction bases unmatched: 6. CDR3 nucleotide sequence: TGCGCCAGCAGCTTGGAGACGGGACAGCTCTATGGCTACACCTTC. Its translation is CASSLETGQLYGYTF. The variable domain in full, completed from reference TRBV5-1 and TRBJ1-2, reads KAGVTQTPRYLIKTRGQQVTLSCSPISGHRSVSWYQQTPGQGLQFLFEYFSETQRNKGNFPGRFSGRQFSNSRSEMNVSTLELGDSALYLCASSLETGQLYGYTFGSGTRLTVV.

The V gene is TRBV5-1, the J gene TRBJ1-2; 11 nucleotides line up with TRBD1. CDR3 length: 17 amino acids. Germline CDR1 and CDR2: SGHRS and YFSETQ. The J segment lost 6 bases and the V segment lost 6 bases, leaving 16 bases of the junction unmatched. As DNA, the CDR3 is TGCGCCAGCACCAAAGGTCCGGACAGGGGGCAGGTGGATGGCTACACCTTC. Its protein is CASTKGPDRGQVDGYTF.

The CDR3 protein is CSVEDPAGGLTHEQYF. CDR3 nucleotides: TGCAGCGTTGAAGACCCTGCAGGGGGCTTAACCCACGAGCAGTACTTC. The chain has TRBV29-1 and TRBJ2-7, with TRBD1 matching over 8 bases. The germline CDR1 and CDR2 sequences are SQVTM and ANQGSEA. This CDR3 is built from 16 residues. Trimming removed 0 bases from V and 5 bases from J; junction bases left unmatched: 12.

This chain joins TRBV5-8 and TRBJ1-4; 7 bases are a match to TRBD1. This CDR3 has 15 amino acids. V shed 0 bases and J 5 bases; nucleotides not matched to a gene: 4. The germline gives CDR1 SGHTS, CDR2 YDEGEE. The chain's CDR3 is CASSLEGTENEKLFF. CDR3 in DNA: TGTGCCAGCAGCTTGGAAGGGACAGAGAATGAAAAACTGTTTTTT.

V and J are TRBV2 and TRBJ1-5, with no clear D. Germline V lookup: CDR1 SNHLY, CDR2 FYNNEI. The CDR3 extends over 12 amino acids. Trimming left V 8 bases short and J 2 bases short, with 7 bases between. DNA for the CDR3: TGTGCCAGCGAGGGCGGCAATCAGCCCCAGCATTTT. As protein: CASEGGNQPQHF.

Of note for this clone: Other DNA sequences in this sample translate to the same CDR3. The chain has TRBV6-2 or TRBV6-3 and TRBJ2-5; no clear D. The V and J ends lost 2 bases and 4 bases respectively, with 8 bases between them. The CDR3 has 13 residues. CDR1 and CDR2 from the germline V gene are MNHEY and SVGEGT. The CDR3, as DNA: TGTGCCAGCAGTTACAGGGCAGGAGAGACCCAGTACTTC. Translating gives CASSYRAGETQYF.

This chain links TRBV27 with TRBJ1-6, with D possibly matching TRBD1 (5 bases). Between the trimmed V and J ends, which lost 3 bases and 5 bases, there was a span of 11 bases. CDR1 is MNHEY and CDR2 is SMNVEV in the germline V gene (reference sequence). The CDR3 runs to 15 residues. The CDR3 DNA sequence: TGTGCCAGCAGTTTCCTACAGGCCAATAATTCACCCCTCCACTTT. This translates into CASSFLQANNSPLHF.

The rearrangement links TRBV28 to TRBJ2-2; possibly TRBD2 for D (6 bases). The germline V gene has CDR1 MDHEN and CDR2 SYDVKM. V was clipped by 4 bases and J by 2 bases, with 11 bases between them. The CDR3 has 15 amino acids. The CDR3 is CASSWGTGNTGELFF. Written as DNA, the CDR3 is TGTGCCAGCAGTTGGGGGACTGGAAACACCGGGGAGCTGTTTTTT.

The chain is built from TRBV6-5 and TRBJ1-4, with D unclear. The V and J ends lost 2 bases and 8 bases respectively, with 18 bases between them. The germline gives CDR1 MNHEY, CDR2 SVGAGI. CDR3 length equals 16 residues. CDR3 sequence (DNA): TGTGCCAGCAGTTACCGCAGCCAGACGGGAGGGGAAAAACTGTTTTTT. Residues: CASSYRSQTGGEKLFF.

The chain combines TRBV7-2 with TRBJ1-2; TRBD1 matches at 9 bases. This CDR3 is 15 amino acids long. With 4 bases clipped from V and 2 bases from J, the junction kept 5 bases outside the gene matches. The V gene's germline CDR1 is SGHTA and CDR2 FQGNSA. The CDR3 loop is CASSSRTGENYGYTF. The CDR3 nucleotides read TGTGCCAGCAGCTCTCGGACAGGGGAGAACTATGGCTACACCTTC. The full variable domain, completed using reference TRBV7-2 and TRBJ1-2, is GAGVSQSPSNKVTEKGKDVELRCDPISGHTALYWYRQSLGQGLEFLIYFQGNSAPDKSGLPSDRFSAERTGGSVSTLTIQRTQQEDSAVYLCASSSRTGENYGYTFGSGTRLTVV.

The rearrangement uses TRBV19 and TRBJ1-1, with a weak D call TRBD1 (5 bases). The CDR3 has 14 amino acids. Germline V lookup: CDR1 LNHDA, CDR2 SQIVND (reference sequence). V shed 6 bases and J shed 2 bases, with 13 bases lying between them. CDR3: CASRNSGTNTEAFF. In DNA form, the CDR3 reads TGTGCCAGTAGGAACTCGGGGACTAACACTGAAGCTTTCTTT.

This clone was found once. This chain uses TRBV3-1 (or the pseudogene TRBV3-2) with TRBJ2-7; unclear D gene. Germline lookup yields CDR1 LGHDT and CDR2 YNNKEL (reference sequence). V was clipped by 1 base and J by 3 bases, with 10 bases between them. The CDR3 consists of 14 residues. For the CDR3, the DNA is TGTGCCAGCAGCCAAGTCGGGCAGGTCTACGAGCAGTACTTC. The encoded protein is CASSQVGQVYEQYF.

The rearrangement joins TRBV9 to TRBJ2-7; 9 bases are shared with TRBD1. Germline CDR1 and CDR2: SGDLS and YYNGEE. CDR3 length: 12 residues. J lost 3 bases, V lost 5 bases, and 0 bases had no gene match. CDR3 protein: CASRGQGYEQYF. The CDR3 DNA reads as TGTGCCAGCAGGGGACAGGGCTACGAGCAGTACTTC.

The chain couples TRBV15 to TRBJ1-1; TRBD1 matches at 12 bases. The length of the CDR3 is 16 residues. V trimming: 11 bases; J trimming: 3 bases; junction bases outside the gene matches: 13. In germline, CDR1 is LNHNV, CDR2 YYDKDF (reference sequence). DNA for the CDR3: TGTGCCGCGGCGAGACTCGGGACAGGGGGCCACACTGAAGCTTTCTTT. Its protein product is CAAARLGTGGHTEAFF.

V and J are TRBV29-1 and TRBJ1-2; TRBD1 matches at 11 bases. Trimming took 7 bases from V and 5 from J; bases not matched to a gene: 9. This CDR3 comprises 14 residues. Germline CDR1 reads SQVTM; CDR2 reads ANQGSEA. The CDR3 bases are TGCAGCGCCGAGACCGGGACAGGGGGGTATGGCTACACCTTC. Amino acids: CSAETGTGGYGYTF.

This clone was picked up one time. This rearrangement joins TRBV5-5 to TRBJ1-2; possibly TRBD1 for D (5 bases). This CDR3 contains 14 residues. Germline V gene data show CDR1 as SGHKS and CDR2 as YYEKEE (reference sequence). The V end was cut by 0 bases, the J end by 3 bases, with 9 bases between. The CDR3 protein is CASSLVDSYYGYTF. The CDR3 bases are TGTGCCAGCAGCTTGGTTGACAGTTACTATGGCTACACCTTC.

Concerning this clone itself: This specimen includes other DNA sequences encoding the same CDR3. V is TRBV5-1 and J is TRBJ1-1; maybe TRBD1 (6 bases). CDR3 size: 14 residues. V lost 4 bases to trimming and J lost 1 base, with 11 bases between them. In germline, CDR1 is SGHRS, CDR2 YFSETQ. This chain's CDR3 is CASSPGQSNTEAFF. The CDR3 bases are TGCGCCAGCAGCCCGGGACAATCGAACACTGAAGCTTTCTTT.

This sequence joins TRBV12-3 or TRBV12-4 and TRBJ2-7; TRBD1 might be the D (6 bases). There are 13 residues in the CDR3. V gave up 7 bases and J gave up 4 bases, with 14 bases separating them. CDR3 sequence reads: CASTRVGAYEQYF. In nucleotides, the CDR3 is TGTGCCAGCACCAGGGTGGGGGCTTACGAGCAGTACTTC.

The V call is TRBV6-1, the J call TRBJ1-5, with D possibly TRBD1 on 6 matching bases. CDR1 is MNHNS, CDR2 SASEGT, per germline. The V and J ends lost 2 bases and 1 base respectively, with 18 bases between them. The CDR3 spans 18 residues. CDR3 loop: CASSETRIGQSSNQPQHF. CDR3 in DNA: TGTGCCAGCAGTGAAACCAGAATCGGACAGAGCAGCAATCAGCCCCAGCATTTT.

The rearrangement links TRBV3-1 (or the pseudogene TRBV3-2) to TRBJ2-3, with unresolved D. Trimming removed 0 bases at V and 0 bases at J, with 4 bases between. Germline lookup yields CDR1 LGHDT and CDR2 YNNKEL (reference sequence). The CDR3 loop spans 14 amino acids. CDR3 in amino acids: CASSQDLSTDTQYF. The CDR3 coding sequence is TGTGCCAGCAGCCAAGATCTCAGCACAGATACGCAGTATTTT.

The V and J genes are TRBV30 and TRBJ2-2, with D unclear. The germline gives CDR1 GTSNPN, CDR2 SVGIG (reference sequence). The CDR3 runs to 14 residues. V lost 0 bases and J lost 1, with 6 bases in between. The CDR3 DNA reads TGTGCCTGGAGTGTAGGCGGGAACACCGGGGAGCTGTTTTTT. Its translation is CAWSVGGNTGELFF.

The chain employs TRBV19 and TRBJ1-1; TRBD1 might be the D (6 bases). There are 13 residues in the CDR3. Looked up from germline, CDR1 is LNHDA and CDR2 is SQIVND (reference sequence). Trimming shortened V by 7 bases and J by 6 bases, and 15 bases separated the two germline ends. The CDR3 is CASTPEGGSEAFF. CDR3 in DNA: TGTGCCAGTACCCCCGAGGGGGGCTCTGAAGCTTTCTTT. The complete variable domain, with remaining parts taken from reference TRBV19 and TRBJ1-1, reads DGGITQSPKYLFRKEGQNVTLSCEQNLNHDAMYWYRQDPGQGLRLIYYSQIVNDFQKGDIAEGYSVSREKKESFPLTVTSAQKNPTAFYLCASTPEGGSEAFFGQGTRLTVV.